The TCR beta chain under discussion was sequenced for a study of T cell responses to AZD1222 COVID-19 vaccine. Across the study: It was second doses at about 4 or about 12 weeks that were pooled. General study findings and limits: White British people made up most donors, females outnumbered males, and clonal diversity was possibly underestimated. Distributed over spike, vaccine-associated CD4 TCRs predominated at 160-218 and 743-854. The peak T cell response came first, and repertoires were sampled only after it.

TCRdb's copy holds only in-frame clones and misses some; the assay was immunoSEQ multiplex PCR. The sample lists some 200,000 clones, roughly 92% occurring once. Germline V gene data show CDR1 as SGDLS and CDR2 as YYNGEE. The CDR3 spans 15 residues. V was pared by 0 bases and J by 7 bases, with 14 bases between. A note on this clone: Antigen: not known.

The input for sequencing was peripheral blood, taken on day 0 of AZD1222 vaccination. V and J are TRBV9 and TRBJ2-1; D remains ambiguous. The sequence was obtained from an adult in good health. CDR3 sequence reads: CASSVGVAERNEQFF. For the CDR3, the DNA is TGTGCCAGCAGCGTAGGGGTAGCAGAGCGTAATGAGCAGTTCTTC. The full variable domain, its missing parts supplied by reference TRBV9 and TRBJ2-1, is DSGVTQTPKHLITATGQRVTLRCSPRSGDLSVYWYQQSLDQGLQFLIQYYNGEERAKGNILERFSAQQFPDLHSELNLSSLELGDSALYFCASSVGVAERNEQFFGPGTRLTVL.